Following are 30 T cell receptor beta chains from one sample sequenced in a study of PD-1 blockade in classical Hodgkin lymphoma. Sequencing was performed with immunoSEQ multiplex PCR; in TCRdb, only in-frame clones are kept and a portion is missing. Among 15,000 to 25,000 clones listed, about 80% were seen once. The sample's time point: cycle 4 day 1 (C4D1), after six to seven weeks of nivolumab. Autologous stem cell transplantation was followed by relapse in every patient, and brentuximab vedotin exposure varied. Researchers pulled CD8+ T cells out of thawed PBMCs using magnetic negative selection. The sequencing here drew on CD8+ T cells from blood, taken before the fourth cycle of nivolumab. The receptors were sampled from a human donor with classical Hodgkin lymphoma.

The chain recombines TRBV4-3 with TRBJ2-3, with 12 bases identical to TRBD2. Germline V gene data show CDR1 as LGHNA and CDR2 as YSLEER. V was clipped by 4 bases and J by 5 bases; unmatched bases: 4. CDR3 length: 15 amino acids. This CDR3 reads CASSPSGGAVDTQYF. The CDR3 DNA reads TGCGCCAGCAGCCCTAGCGGGGGGGCGGTAGATACGCAGTATTTT.

In DNA form, the CDR3 reads TGTGCCAGCATTGTTTCTGAAGCTTTCTTT. It codes for CASIVSEAFF. J is TRBJ1-1 and V is TRBV27; D gene uncertain. Trimming took off 7 bases at V and 6 bases at J, with 6 bases between the two ends. In germline, CDR1 is MNHEY, CDR2 SMNVEV (reference sequence). The CDR3 consists of 10 residues.

The V call is TRBV30, the J call TRBJ1-4; D unclear. V was trimmed by 2 bases and J by 8 bases, leaving 12 bases between them. This CDR3 contains 13 residues. Germline V CDR1 and CDR2: GTSNPN, SVGIG (reference sequence). In DNA, the CDR3 is TGTGCCTGGAGTAGTTGGGGAGGGGAAAAACTGTTTTTT. Its protein product is CAWSSWGGEKLFF.

This rearrangement joins TRBV7-3 to TRBJ2-3, with D perhaps TRBD1 or TRBD2 (5 bases each). CDR1 SGHTA and CDR2 FQGTGA come from the germline V gene. Trimming removed 2 bases at V and 6 bases at J, with 9 bases between. The CDR3 is made up of 13 amino acids. CDR3 in amino acids: CASSLYGGDTQYF. CDR3 nucleotides: TGTGCCAGCAGCTTATATGGGGGTGATACGCAGTATTTT.

The rearrangement links TRBV9 to TRBJ2-1; no reliable D call. The CDR3 contains 13 residues. CDR1 is SGDLS, CDR2 YYNGEE, per germline. Trimming shortened V by 0 bases and J by 5 bases, and 6 bases separated the two germline ends. CDR3 sequence: CASSVAFDNEQFF. CDR3 in DNA: TGTGCCAGCAGCGTAGCCTTCGACAATGAGCAGTTCTTC.

This rearrangement joins TRBV6-5 to TRBJ2-3, with TRBD1 as a possible D gene (5 bases). Trimming took off 2 bases at V and 2 bases at J, with 11 bases between the two ends. Germline V gene data show CDR1 as MNHEY and CDR2 as SVGAGI. This CDR3 region has 15 residues. The CDR3 spells CASSYQGIHTDTQYF. In DNA form, the CDR3 reads TGTGCCAGCAGTTACCAGGGTATACACACAGATACGCAGTATTTT.

The genes are TRBV6-5 and TRBJ1-1, with D possibly TRBD1 on 6 matching bases. V lost 0 bases, J lost 4 bases, and 9 bases lay in between. The CDR3 totals 14 residues. Germline V gene sequence: CDR1 MNHEY, CDR2 SVGAGI. The CDR3 is CASSYSPRGTEAFF. The CDR3 nucleotides are TGTGCCAGCAGTTACTCCCCCAGGGGCACTGAAGCTTTCTTT.

The J gene is TRBJ2-7, the V gene TRBV7-2; no firm D call. V was shortened by 5 bases and J by 6 bases, with 23 bases between the two germline ends. Looked up from germline, CDR1 is SGHTA and CDR2 is FQGNSA. The CDR3 runs 16 residues. CDR3 nucleotide sequence: TGTGCCAGCAGCAGCTTAGGTTCCAGCCTTAATAGCGAGCAGTACTTC. Translation: CASSSLGSSLNSEQYF. Complete variable domain (other parts from reference TRBV7-2 and TRBJ2-7): GAGVSQSPSNKVTEKGKDVELRCDPISGHTALYWYRQSLGQGLEFLIYFQGNSAPDKSGLPSDRFSAERTGGSVSTLTIQRTQQEDSAVYLCASSSLGSSLNSEQYFGPGTRLTVT.

This clone showed up just once. This chain joins TRBV7-6 and TRBJ2-1; a possible D gene is TRBD2 (5 bases). V lost 5 bases to trimming and J lost 8 bases, with 10 bases between them. The germline V gene encodes CDR1 SGHVS and CDR2 FNYEAQ. The CDR3 spans 12 residues. This CDR3 reads CASSHRGDEQFF. Written as DNA, the CDR3 is TGTGCCAGCAGCCACCGGGGAGATGAGCAGTTCTTC.

V and J are TRBV25-1 and TRBJ2-5; D is unresolved. Germline CDR1 is MGHDK and CDR2 is SYGVNS. Trimming pared 4 bases from V and 4 bases from J, leaving 4 bases between. The CDR3 consists of 11 residues. CDR3 in DNA: TGTGCCAGCAGTGCATCAGAGACCCAGTACTTC. Its protein product is CASSASETQYF.

The gene calls are TRBV6-6 and TRBJ2-3, with D possibly being TRBD2 (6 bases). The CDR3 is 13 amino acids. Germline assignment: CDR1 MNHNY and CDR2 SVGAGI (reference sequence). Trimming left V 10 bases short and J 4 bases short, with 15 bases between. The CDR3 DNA sequence: TGTGCCACCAGACGACTAGTGGCAGATACGCAGTATTTT. Translating it yields CATRRLVADTQYF.

The chain links TRBV27 to TRBJ1-5; no clear D. Germline CDR1 is MNHEY and CDR2 is SMNVEV (reference sequence). The CDR3 is made up of 13 amino acids. Trimming left V 2 bases short and J 6 bases short, with 8 bases between. This CDR3 reads CASSLTVGQPQHF. The CDR3 coding sequence is TGTGCCAGCAGTTTAACCGTGGGTCAGCCCCAGCATTTT.

The J gene is TRBJ2-2, the V gene TRBV4-1; no reliable D call. CDR1 and CDR2 from the germline V gene are MGHRA and YSYEKL. The CDR3 covers 14 residues. The V end lost 2 bases, the J end lost 8 bases, and 12 bases lay between the germline ends. CDR3 sequence reads: CASSQHELTGELFF. CDR3 nucleotides: TGCGCCAGCAGCCAACATGAGCTTACTGGGGAGCTGTTTTTT.

The gene calls are TRBV5-6 and TRBJ2-2, with 7 bases that match TRBD2. CDR1 SGHDT and CDR2 YYEEEE come from the germline V gene. The CDR3 loop spans 17 amino acids. With V trimmed by 4 bases and J by 4 bases, 13 bases remained unmatched. The DNA for the CDR3 is TGTGCCAGCAGCCCGAGGACTAGTCGCCCCTTCACCGGGGAGCTGTTTTTT. It codes for CASSPRTSRPFTGELFF.

The chain carries TRBV7-9 and TRBJ2-7, with TRBD1 as a possible D gene (5 bases). Trimming cost V 0 bases and J 5 bases, with 11 bases left between them. CDR3 length: 14 amino acids. Germline V gene lookup returns CDR1 SEHNR and CDR2 FQNEAQ (reference sequence). The CDR3 coding sequence is TGTGCCAGCAGCTTAGCGACAGATCCCCACGAGCAGTACTTC. Translation gives CASSLATDPHEQYF. Based on the CDR3 plus reference TRBV7-9 and TRBJ2-7, the full variable domain is DTGVSQNPRHKITKRGQNVTFRCDPISEHNRLYWYRQTLGQGPEFLTYFQNEAQLEKSRLLSDRFSAERPKGSFSTLEIQRTEQGDSAMYLCASSLATDPHEQYFGPGTRLTVT.

V gene TRBV6-5 combines with J gene TRBJ2-7, with 7 bases that match TRBD1. The CDR3 contains 14 residues. Trimming at V came to 0 bases and at J to 6 bases, leaving 5 bases not matched to a gene. Germline CDR1 and CDR2: MNHEY and SVGAGI. The CDR3: CASSYSVGGSEQYF. For the CDR3, the DNA is TGTGCCAGCAGTTACTCCGTAGGGGGCAGCGAGCAGTACTTC.

The chain recombines TRBV5-6 with TRBJ1-4; tentatively, D is TRBD1 (6 bases). Trimming took off 0 bases at V and 6 bases at J, with 9 bases between the two ends. Germline V CDR1 and CDR2: SGHDT, YYEEEE. This CDR3 has 14 residues. In nucleotides, the CDR3 is TGTGCCAGCAGCTTGGGGGCAGGGGATGAAAAACTGTTTTTT. Translating it yields CASSLGAGDEKLFF.

The chain links TRBV10-1 to TRBJ2-7, with TRBD1 matching 7 bases. Germline V lookup: CDR1 WNHNN, CDR2 SYGVQD (reference sequence). J lost 1 base, V lost 0 bases, and 6 bases had no gene match. The CDR3 extends over 16 amino acids. This CDR3 reads CASSESGTGASYEQYF. In DNA form, the CDR3 reads TGCGCCAGCAGTGAGTCCGGTACAGGGGCGTCCTACGAGCAGTACTTC.

The sample holds a few counts of this clone. The chain recombines TRBV28 with TRBJ1-4; D is ambiguous. The V gene lost 2 bases and the J gene lost 5 bases, with 9 bases spanning the gap. From germline, CDR1 is MDHEN and CDR2 SYDVKM. CDR3 length equals 14 residues. Here the CDR3 reads CASSLQAFNEKLFF. The CDR3 bases are TGTGCCAGCAGTTTACAGGCGTTCAATGAAAAACTGTTTTTT.

This chain links TRBV5-4 with TRBJ1-1; TRBD1 is a possible D gene (5 bases). Looked up from germline, CDR1 is SGHNT and CDR2 is YYREEE (reference sequence). The CDR3 runs 14 residues. V was clipped by 4 bases and J by 0 bases, with 10 bases between them. The CDR3 coding sequence is TGTGCCAGCAGCGTGGGGCGTTTGAACACTGAAGCTTTCTTT. It translates to CASSVGRLNTEAFF.

This clone was counted between two and nine times. The chain carries TRBV28 and TRBJ1-1; unclear D gene. Germline V gene data show CDR1 as MDHEN and CDR2 as SYDVKM. V lost 3 bases, J lost 11 bases, and 10 bases lay in between. This CDR3 is built from 11 residues. CDR3 in amino acids: CASSFTRGAFF. The CDR3 nucleotides are TGTGCCAGCAGTTTTACGCGTGGGGCTTTCTTT.

The chain employs TRBV6-5 and TRBJ2-2; D gene unclear. Germline V lookup: CDR1 MNHEY, CDR2 SVGAGI. The germline V and J ends were trimmed by 6 bases and 3 bases, with 14 bases remaining between them. This CDR3 is 15 amino acids long. The CDR3 DNA reads as TGTGCCAGCAGGAACCGTAGGGCGCACACCGGGGAGCTGTTTTTT. Its protein is CASRNRRAHTGELFF.

The gene calls are TRBV29-1 and TRBJ2-1; 8 nucleotides agree with TRBD2. V trimming: 1 base; J trimming: 3 bases; junction bases outside the gene matches: 2. The germline CDR1 and CDR2 sequences are SQVTM and ANQGSEA. This CDR3 comprises 14 residues. Here the CDR3 reads CSVEGAGVYNEQFF. The CDR3 bases are TGCAGCGTTGAAGGAGCGGGGGTCTACAATGAGCAGTTCTTC.

The chain employs TRBV4-1 and TRBJ1-2, with 7 nucleotides matching TRBD1. Germline loops: CDR1 MGHRA, CDR2 YSYEKL. The trim removed 1 base at V and 6 bases at J, leaving 8 bases unmatched. This CDR3 has 15 amino acids. The CDR3 loop is CASSQVDRAVDGYTF. In DNA form, the CDR3 reads TGCGCCAGCAGCCAAGTAGACAGGGCTGTAGATGGCTACACCTTC.

This sequence joins TRBV9 and TRBJ2-3; 8 positions agree with TRBD2. The germline gives CDR1 SGDLS, CDR2 YYNGEE. Germline trimming cut 4 bases from V and 0 bases from J; bases unmatched to any gene: 4. This CDR3 is built from 15 residues. CDR3 loop: CASSFSGTSTDTQYF. The DNA for the CDR3 is TGTGCCAGCAGCTTTAGCGGGACGAGCACAGATACGCAGTATTTT.

The chain uses TRBV5-8 and TRBJ2-7, with D possibly being TRBD1 or TRBD2 (5 bases each). CDR3 length: 13 amino acids. V was trimmed by 9 bases and J by 2 bases, leaving 15 bases between them. The germline V gene has CDR1 SGHTS and CDR2 YDEGEE. CDR3 region: CAIRDGGPYEQYF. Written as DNA, the CDR3 is TGTGCCATTCGGGACGGAGGCCCCTACGAGCAGTACTTC.

This clone was recorded only once. The chain couples TRBV27 to TRBJ2-5; no reliable D call. Trimming cost V 6 bases and J 4 bases, with 9 bases left between them. The CDR3 runs 12 residues. Per germline, CDR1 MNHEY and CDR2 SMNVEV (reference sequence). Here the CDR3 reads CASRSLGETQYF. Here the CDR3 DNA reads TGTGCCAGCAGATCCCTGGGAGAGACCCAGTACTTC.

The V call is TRBV5-1, the J call TRBJ2-3; 8 bases are a match to TRBD2. This CDR3 spans 17 amino acids. Germline V lookup: CDR1 SGHRS, CDR2 YFSETQ. J was trimmed by 0 bases and V by 7 bases; bases with no gene match: 13. CDR3 sequence: CASHRAGASTSTDTQYF. The CDR3 DNA reads as TGCGCCAGCCACCGAGCGGGGGCTAGCACTAGCACAGATACGCAGTATTTT.

This sequence joins TRBV5-1 and TRBJ1-4; 7 positions match TRBD1. CDR1 and CDR2 (germline): SGHRS, YFSETQ. The CDR3 has 16 residues. J lost 3 bases, V lost 4 bases, and 9 bases had no gene match. CDR3 in amino acids: CASSPSRRGPNEKLFF. The CDR3 DNA follows: TGCGCCAGCAGCCCTAGCCGGAGGGGGCCTAATGAAAAACTGTTTTTT.

CDR3 sequence: CASSQAGTDEAFF. The CDR3 DNA sequence: TGCGCCAGCAGCCAAGCCGGGACGGATGAAGCTTTCTTT. The gene calls are TRBV4-3 and TRBJ1-1; tentatively, D is TRBD1 (5 bases). V was pared by 1 base and J by 7 bases, with 10 bases between. This CDR3 region has 13 residues. From germline, CDR1 is LGHNA and CDR2 YSLEER.